This is a list of T cell receptor beta chains from one sample in a study of cytomegalovirus exposure and HLA in healthy donors. TCRdb's table, derived via immunoSEQ multiplex PCR, lists solely in-frame clones and lacks some. Of 150,000 to 200,000 clones in the sample, 79% were seen once. Sequenced sample: PBMCs. These receptors were collected from a woman in her fifties or sixties in good health and CMV-seronegative. Both conserved end residues are part of each CDR3. The order of the fields is V gene, J gene, D gene, CDR3 length, CDR3 protein, CDR3 DNA. The D gene is left open where the match is weak.

V: TRBV5-6; J: TRBJ2-1; D: -; length: 13; CDR3: CASSLQGNNEQFF; DNA: TGTGCCAGCAGCTTGCAGGGGAACAATGAGCAGTTCTTC
V: TRBV21-1; J: TRBJ1-4; D: -; length: 13; CDR3: CASSKTARDTSLF; DNA: TGTGCCAGCAGCAAGACCGCCCGGGACACCTCACTCTTT
V: TRBV19; J: TRBJ1-5; D: -; length: 15; CDR3: CASSIVGRQNQPQHF; DNA: TGTGCCAGTAGTATAGTAGGCAGGCAAAATCAGCCCCAGCATTTT
V: TRBV28; J: TRBJ2-1; D: TRBD2; length: 15; CDR3: CASSGLAGGHNEQFF; DNA: TGTGCCAGCAGCGGACTAGCGGGGGGCCACAATGAGCAGTTCTTC
V: TRBV11-2; J: TRBJ2-7; D: -; length: 15; CDR3: CASSRQALGSYEQYF; DNA: TGTGCCAGCAGCCGACAGGCGCTTGGGTCCTACGAGCAGTACTTC
V: TRBV27; J: TRBJ1-4; D: -; length: 15; CDR3: CASSSLQGYNEKLFF; DNA: TGTGCCAGCAGCTCCCTCCAGGGGTATAATGAAAAACTGTTTTTT
V: TRBV29-1; J: TRBJ2-3; D: -; length: 10; CDR3: CSVEGPMQYF; DNA: TGCAGCGTTGAAGGGCCAATGCAGTATTTT
V: TRBV7-9; J: TRBJ2-7; D: TRBD2; length: 14; CDR3: CASSLREASYEQYF; DNA: TGTGCCAGCAGCTTACGGGAGGCCTCCTACGAGCAGTACTTC
V: TRBV15; J: TRBJ2-7; D: -; length: 16; CDR3: CATSRVEGARPGEQYF; DNA: TGTGCCACCAGCAGAGTTGAGGGAGCCAGACCTGGGGAGCAGTACTTC
V: TRBV29-1; J: TRBJ2-7; D: TRBD1; length: 12; CDR3: CSAVGQGYEQYF; DNA: TGCAGCGCCGTGGGACAGGGATACGAGCAGTACTTC
V: TRBV27; J: TRBJ2-1; D: TRBD2; length: 13; CDR3: CASSPTSGGAVFF; DNA: TGTGCCAGCAGTCCGACTAGCGGGGGGGCCGTGTTCTTC